The rows below give T cell receptor beta chains drawn from one sample of a study of CD8+CD57+ T cells in acquired aplastic anemia. TCRdb used MiXCR to reprocess the reads, holding one entry per CDR3 protein. Of approximately 220,000 distinct CDR3 sequences detected, around 43% appear once; the ten largest clones hold over 7.5%. Sequenced: sorted CD4+, CD8+, or CD8+CD57+ T cells (not recorded which) from PBMCs. These receptors were collected from a human donor with aplastic anemia. Both conserved end residues are part of each CDR3. Fields, in order: V gene, clone size, D gene, J gene, CDR3 DNA, CDR3 protein. The D gene is left open where the match is weak. Size values are once, few and many counts, or a class for expanded clones, and some rows have none.

TRBV27	few	-	TRBJ2-7	TGTGCCAGCAGTGGCCCCGGGACCCGGGAGCAGTACTTC	CASSGPGTREQYF
TRBV19	-	-	TRBJ2-7	TGTGCCAGTAGTATAGGCAGAGAGTACGAGCAGTACTTC	CASSIGREYEQYF
TRBV12-3/TRBV12-4	-	-	TRBJ1-4	TGTGCCAGCAGTTTGACAGCTAATGAAAAACTGTTTTTT	CASSLTANEKLFF
TRBV19	many	-	TRBJ2-1	TGTGCCAGTAGGGGGGTCTACAATGAGCAGTTCTTC	CASRGVYNEQFF
TRBV5-1	-	TRBD1	TRBJ2-7	TGCGCCAGCAGCTTGGGACAGGGTACCGACGAGCAGTACTTC	CASSLGQGTDEQYF
TRBV19	few	-	TRBJ2-5	TGTGCCAGTAGTATCCCGGGGGAAAGGGAGACCCAGTACTTC	CASSIPGERETQYF
TRBV2	many	TRBD1	TRBJ1-4	TGTGCCATGGGACAGGGAAGGAGAAAACTGTTTTTT	CAMGQGRRKLFF
TRBV20-1	many	-	TRBJ2-7	TGCAGTGCTAGAGATCTTACAGGAAACTCCTACGAGCAGTACTTC	CSARDLTGNSYEQYF
TRBV20-1	-	TRBD1	TRBJ2-7	TGCAGTGTATCGGGACAGACCTCCTACGAGCAGTACTTC	CSVSGQTSYEQYF
TRBV9	few	-	TRBJ2-2	TGTGCCAGCAGCGCGGAGGTTACGAGGTGGGGGAAAGAGGGCACCGGGGAGCTGTTTTTT	CASSAEVTRWGKEGTGELFF
TRBV24-1	many	TRBD2	TRBJ2-2	TGTGCCACCAGTCGCGGCGGGGGGGCCGGGGAGCTGTTTTTT	CATSRGGGAGELFF
TRBV19	many	-	TRBJ1-5	TGTGCCAGTAGTATAGAGGCCAGCTATCAGCCCCAGCATTTT	CASSIEASYQPQHF
TRBV6-5	-	-	TRBJ1-1	TGTGCCAGTAGTCCCTTAGGTTCGAACACTGAAGCTTTCTTT	CASSPLGSNTEAFF
TRBV5-5	-	TRBD1	TRBJ1-5	TGTGCCAGCAGCTTAAATCAGGGGGGGTTACAGCCCCAGCATTTT	CASSLNQGGLQPQHF
TRBV20-1	many	TRBD1	TRBJ2-1	TGCAGCTTCACACAGGGGCAGCCGCAGTTCTTC	CSFTQGQPQFF
TRBV27	-	TRBD1	TRBJ1-1	TGTGCCAGCAGCGCGACAGGGGTGAACACTGAAGCTTTCTTT	CASSATGVNTEAFF
TRBV5-8	many	TRBD1	TRBJ1-2	TGTGCCAGCAGCTTGGGCGGATTGACAGGGCCTAACTATGGCTACACCTTC	CASSLGGLTGPNYGYTF
TRBV19	few	TRBD1	TRBJ1-4	TGTGCCAGTAGTCTGGGACAGGGGGCCCGGAATGAAAAACTGCTTTTT	CASSLGQGARNEKLLF
TRBV20-1	-	-	TRBJ1-6	TGCAGTGCGAGCCCAGGGGATCATTCACCCCTCCACTTT	CSASPGDHSPLHF
TRBV6-2/TRBV6-3	-	TRBD2	TRBJ2-1	TGTGCCAGCAGTTACAAAGAGCGGGGGGGTTACAATGAGCAGTTCTTC	CASSYKERGGYNEQFF
TRBV19	-	-	TRBJ2-1	TGTGCCAGTAGTATAGACAGCTCCTACAATGAGCAGTTCTTC	CASSIDSSYNEQFF
TRBV6-1	many	-	TRBJ1-5	TGTGCCAGCAGGGGATGGGCACCGAATCAGCCCCAGCATTTT	CASRGWAPNQPQHF
TRBV14	once	TRBD2	TRBJ2-5	TGTGCCAGCAGCCCACGGACTAGCGGGGGATGGGAGACCCAGTACTTC	CASSPRTSGGWETQYF
TRBV5-1	few	TRBD2	TRBJ2-5	TGTGCCAGCAGCTTGCATCGGGGGGTGGAGACCCAGTACTTC	CASSLHRGVETQYF
TRBV5-1	-	-	TRBJ2-7	TGCGCCAGCAGCTTGGCCTCGGGGTCCCACGAGCAGTACTTC	CASSLASGSHEQYF
TRBV20-1	few	-	TRBJ2-2	TGCAGTGCTAGAGATCGCAGAAGGGCGAACACCGGGGAGCTGTTTTTT	CSARDRRRANTGELFF
TRBV24-1	-	TRBD1	TRBJ1-1	TGTGCCACCCGGGACAGGGGTACCACTGAAGCTCTCTTC	CATRDRGTTEALF
TRBV7-9	many	-	TRBJ2-7	TGTGCCAGCAGCTCCCCTAGTGGAGTTCGGTACGAGCAGTACTTC	CASSSPSGVRYEQYF
TRBV19	-	TRBD2	TRBJ2-1	TGTGCCAGTAGTATAAGGACTAGCGGGGGGACCCTTAAGAACAATGAGCAGTTCTTC	CASSIRTSGGTLKNNEQFF
TRBV25-1	many	-	TRBJ2-3	TGTGCCAGCAGTGAAGCGCTGACGACCACAGATACGCAGTATTTT	CASSEALTTTDTQYF
TRBV12-3/TRBV12-4	-	-	TRBJ1-2	TGTGCCAGCAGTGTAAACAGGGACTATGGCTACACCTTC	CASSVNRDYGYTF
TRBV20-1	-	TRBD2	TRBJ2-7	TGCAGTGCTAGAGATTCCCAGCGGGGGGCGTGGGAGCAGTACTTC	CSARDSQRGAWEQYF
TRBV7-9	-	-	TRBJ2-7	TGTGCCAGCAGCCCTGTGTGGGATCAGTACTTC	CASSPVWDQYF
TRBV27	few	-	TRBJ1-6	-	CASSVGTGASPLRF
TRBV7-9	many	-	TRBJ1-2	TGTGCCAGGGGGTTCCTCTATGGCTACACCTTC	CARGFLYGYTF
TRBV4-2	-	TRBD2	TRBJ2-5	TGTGCCAGCAGCCGCATCGGGGGGTTCCAAGAGACCCAGTACTTC	CASSRIGGFQETQYF
TRBV20-1	-	TRBD2	TRBJ2-7	TGCAGTGCTAGCAGGCTAGCGGGATTGTACGAGCAGTACTTC	CSASRLAGLYEQYF
TRBV11-2	many	-	TRBJ2-1	TGTGCCAGCAGCTCCTCTCTACACAATGAGCAGTTCTTC	CASSSSLHNEQFF
TRBV20-1	many	TRBD2	TRBJ2-1	TGCAGTGCTAGAGAGGCTAGCGGGGACTACAATGAGCAGTTCTTC	CSAREASGDYNEQFF
TRBV4-2	many	TRBD1	TRBJ1-2	TGTGCCAGCAGCCAACCTCGACAGGGCATCAACGGCTACACCTTC	CASSQPRQGINGYTF
TRBV15	-	TRBD1	TRBJ2-1	TGTGCCACCAGCAGTGCGCCAGGGGGCGCCTACAATGAGCAGTTCTTC	CATSSAPGGAYNEQFF
TRBV29-1	-	-	TRBJ1-1	TGCAGCGTTGAAAGTATGGGGTTTATGGCTGAAGCTTTCTTT	CSVESMGFMAEAFF
TRBV12-3/TRBV12-4	-	-	TRBJ1-5	TGTGCCAGCAGTCAAAAATTAGGGATGAATCAGCCCCAGCATTTT	CASSQKLGMNQPQHF
TRBV4-2	many	-	TRBJ1-1	TGTGCCAGCAGCCAAGATTTTGGCAAGAACACTGAAGCTTTCTTT	CASSQDFGKNTEAFF
TRBV9	many	-	TRBJ2-7	TGTGCCAGCGGACCGTTCTACGAGCAGTACTTC	CASGPFYEQYF
TRBV14	-	-	TRBJ2-1	TGTGCCAGCAGCCAGGCGAGCTCCTACAATGAGCAGTTCTTC	CASSQASSYNEQFF
TRBV9	many	-	TRBJ1-2	TGTGCCAGCAGCTCCCTCGGCGGCTACACCTTC	CASSSLGGYTF
TRBV6-4	few	-	TRBJ1-5	TGTGCCAGCAGTTTAAACAGGGTTTACCAGCCCCAGCATTTT	CASSLNRVYQPQHF